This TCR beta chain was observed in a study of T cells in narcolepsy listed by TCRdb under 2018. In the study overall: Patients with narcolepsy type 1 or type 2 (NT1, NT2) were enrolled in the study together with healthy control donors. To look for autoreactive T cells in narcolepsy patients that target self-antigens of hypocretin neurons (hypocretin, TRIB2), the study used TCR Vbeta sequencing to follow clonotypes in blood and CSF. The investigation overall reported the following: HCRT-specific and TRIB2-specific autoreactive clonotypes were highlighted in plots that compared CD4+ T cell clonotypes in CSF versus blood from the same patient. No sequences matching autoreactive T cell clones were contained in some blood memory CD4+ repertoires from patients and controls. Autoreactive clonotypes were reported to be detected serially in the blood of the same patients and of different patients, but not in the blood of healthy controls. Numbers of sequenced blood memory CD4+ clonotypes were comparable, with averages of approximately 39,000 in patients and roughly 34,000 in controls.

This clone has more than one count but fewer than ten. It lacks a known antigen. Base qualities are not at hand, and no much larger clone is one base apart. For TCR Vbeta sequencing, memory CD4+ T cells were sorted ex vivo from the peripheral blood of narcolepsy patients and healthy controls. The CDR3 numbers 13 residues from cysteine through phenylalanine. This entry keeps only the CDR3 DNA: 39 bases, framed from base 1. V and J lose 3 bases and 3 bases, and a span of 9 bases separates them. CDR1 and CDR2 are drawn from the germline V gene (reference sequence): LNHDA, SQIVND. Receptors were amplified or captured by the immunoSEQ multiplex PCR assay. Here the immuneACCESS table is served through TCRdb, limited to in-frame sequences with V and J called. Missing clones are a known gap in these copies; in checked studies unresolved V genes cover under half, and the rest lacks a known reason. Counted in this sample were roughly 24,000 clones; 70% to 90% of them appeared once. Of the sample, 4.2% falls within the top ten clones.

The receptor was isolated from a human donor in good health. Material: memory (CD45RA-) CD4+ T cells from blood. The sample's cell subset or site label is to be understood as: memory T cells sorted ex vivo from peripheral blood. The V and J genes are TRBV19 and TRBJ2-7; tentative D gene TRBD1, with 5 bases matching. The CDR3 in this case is CASSMVRDYEQYF. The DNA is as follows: TGTGCCAGTAGTATGGTCAGGGACTACGAGCAGTACTTC.